These 27 T cell receptor beta chains were all obtained from the same sample, sequenced in a study of a mutant IDH1 vaccine in newly diagnosed glioma. Time point meaning: baseline, week 1 (first vaccination visit). The sample's treatment: pre-vaccination baseline after standard-of-care therapy. Sequencing used immunoSEQ multiplex PCR; TCRdb keeps in-frame clones, though not all of them. The sample holds some 95,000 clones, 80% seen once. This sample comprised PBMCs, obtained from a glioma patient treated with radiotherapy, temozolomide or both. These receptors came from a middle-aged man with glioma.

The CDR3 spells CATSNYPGIDPDTQYF. The CDR3 DNA sequence: TGTGCCACCAGCAACTACCCGGGCATCGATCCAGATACGCAGTATTTT. V and J are TRBV15 and TRBJ2-3; D is unclear. This CDR3 comprises 16 residues. Germline V lookup: CDR1 LNHNV, CDR2 YYDKDF (reference sequence). Deletions cut 4 bases from V and 4 bases from J, with 18 bases between.

There are many counts of this clone. J is TRBJ2-5 and V is TRBV7-9; 11 bases are shared with TRBD2. Trimming at V came to 6 bases and at J to 5 bases, leaving 8 bases not matched to a gene. The CDR3 is made up of 15 amino acids. Germline V gene data show CDR1 as SEHNR and CDR2 as FQNEAQ (reference sequence). CDR3 bases: TGTGCCAGCAGGGCTAGCGGGGGGTTTCTGGAGACCCAGTACTTC. Translation: CASRASGGFLETQYF.

The DNA of the CDR3 is TGTGCCACCTCCGGGGGCGGTAGCTCCTACGAGCAGTACTTC. Translated, it gives CATSGGGSSYEQYF. The chain carries TRBV28 and TRBJ2-7; possibly TRBD1 or TRBD2 for D (6 bases each). V lost 10 bases and J 0 bases, leaving 16 bases between the germline ends. The V gene's germline CDR1 is MDHEN and CDR2 SYDVKM. This CDR3 contains 14 residues.

The V call is TRBV28, the J call TRBJ2-7, with TRBD2 matching over 10 bases. This CDR3 contains 15 residues. V was pared by 7 bases and J by 2 bases, with 8 bases of the junction left unmatched. Germline values: CDR1 MDHEN, CDR2 SYDVKM. CDR3 sequence: CASKFSLAGAYEQYF. CDR3 nucleotide sequence: TGTGCCAGCAAATTCAGTCTAGCGGGAGCCTACGAGCAGTACTTC.

A single count supports this clone. V is TRBV30 and J is TRBJ2-5; the match to TRBD2 covers 12 bases. The DNA end is more similar to TRBJ2-7, so the J call may be wrong. The germline gives CDR1 GTSNPN, CDR2 SVGIG (reference sequence). The CDR3 contains 16 residues. The CDR3, as DNA: TGTGCCTGGAGTGTTGGGACTAGCGGGTTTACCTACGAGCAGTACTTC. It codes for CAWSVGTSGFTYEQYF.

This chain joins TRBV19 and TRBJ2-2; 9 nucleotides match TRBD1. Looked up from germline, CDR1 is LNHDA and CDR2 is SQIVND (reference sequence). Trimming cost V 1 base and J 3 bases; bases outside gene matches: 3. The CDR3 totals 16 residues. This CDR3 is CASSIGGTGYTGELFF. CDR3 nucleotide sequence: TGTGCCAGTAGTATAGGCGGGACAGGGTACACCGGGGAGCTGTTTTTT.

A remark on this clone: The same CDR3 is also encoded by other DNA sequences in this sample. V gene TRBV5-1 combines with J gene TRBJ2-2; the D call may be TRBD1 or TRBD2 (5 bases each). Germline CDR1 is SGHRS and CDR2 is YFSETQ. The ends were cut back, 5 bases at V and 5 bases at J, with 10 bases in the middle. The CDR3 runs to 13 residues. CDR3 DNA sequence: TGCGCCAGCAGTCTTGGGGGAACCGGGGAGCTGTTTTTT. It translates to CASSLGGTGELFF. Using reference TRBV5-1 and TRBJ2-2 for the parts outside the CDR3, the full variable domain is KAGVTQTPRYLIKTRGQQVTLSCSPISGHRSVSWYQQTPGQGLQFLFEYFSETQRNKGNFPGRFSGRQFSNSRSEMNVSTLELGDSALYLCASSLGGTGELFFGEGSRLTVL.

The chain recombines TRBV5-5 with TRBJ2-2; D ambiguous. Germline CDR1 and CDR2: SGHKS and YYEKEE (reference sequence). The V end lost 1 base, the J end lost 4 bases, and 8 bases lay between the germline ends. This CDR3 is 14 amino acids long. CDR3 protein: CASSLPAATGELFF. Here the CDR3 DNA reads TGTGCCAGCAGCTTGCCGGCAGCCACCGGGGAGCTGTTTTTT.

The rearrangement links TRBV7-9 to TRBJ2-1; D possibly corresponds to TRBD1 (5 bases). V gave up 5 bases and J gave up 2 bases, with 19 bases separating them. The germline V gene has CDR1 SEHNR and CDR2 FQNEAQ (reference sequence). The CDR3 is made up of 17 amino acids. CDR3 protein: CASSMFQGLFTYNEQFF. In nucleotides, the CDR3 is TGTGCCAGCAGCATGTTCCAGGGCCTTTTTACCTACAATGAGCAGTTCTTC.

The chain couples TRBV7-6 to TRBJ1-1; TRBD1 agrees at 8 bases. CDR1 and CDR2 from the germline V gene are SGHVS and FNYEAQ. The ends lost 5 bases at V and 5 bases at J; junction bases unmatched: 10. There are 15 residues in the CDR3. In nucleotides, the CDR3 is TGTGCCAGCAGCGCCAACCCGACAGGGGCTACTGAAGCTTTCTTT. Its protein product is CASSANPTGATEAFF.

J is TRBJ1-6 and V is TRBV5-4; D is undetermined. This CDR3 region has 18 residues. Germline V gene sequence: CDR1 SGHNT, CDR2 YYREEE (reference sequence). The V end lost 3 bases, the J end lost 0 bases, and 16 bases lay between the germline ends. The CDR3 DNA sequence: TGTGCCAGCAGCTATAAAAAATCTCCGAGCTCCTATAATTCACCCCTCCACTTT. Protein product: CASSYKKSPSSYNSPLHF.

Points on this clone: In the same sample, other DNA sequences code for this CDR3. The chain joins TRBV5-1 to TRBJ2-3; D perhaps matches TRBD1 (6 bases). The V end lost 3 bases, the J end lost 6 bases, and 11 bases lay between the germline ends. The length of the CDR3 is 13 residues. Germline CDR1 is SGHRS and CDR2 is YFSETQ. The CDR3 sequence is CASSSTGLDTQYF. In nucleotides, the CDR3 is TGCGCCAGCAGCTCCACAGGGCTGGATACGCAGTATTTT.

The chain uses TRBV6-5 and TRBJ1-5; D might be TRBD1 (5 bases). The CDR3 runs to 13 residues. Germline V lookup: CDR1 MNHEY, CDR2 SVGAGI. V was clipped by 7 bases and J by 7 bases, with 14 bases between them. The CDR3 DNA reads TGTGCCAGCACCCAGGGTTGGGACCAGCCCCAGCATTTT. It codes for CASTQGWDQPQHF.

This CDR3 reads CASSVRRADTQYF. Written as DNA, the CDR3 is TGTGCCAGCAGCGTAAGAAGGGCAGATACGCAGTATTTT. The chain recombines TRBV9 with TRBJ2-3; D remains ambiguous. Trimming took off 1 base at V and 4 bases at J, with 7 bases between the two ends. The CDR3 runs 13 residues. In germline, CDR1 is SGDLS, CDR2 YYNGEE.

CDR3: CARSTFSVCSYNEQFF. CDR3 nucleotide sequence: TGTGCCAGAAGTACCTTCTCAGTTTGCTCCTACAATGAGCAGTTCTTC. The chain joins TRBV5-3 to TRBJ2-1; D is unclear. TRBV5-3 qualifies as an ORF whose function is uncertain. CDR3 length equals 16 residues. Trimming took 5 bases from V and 0 from J, leaving 15 bases between them.

This chain connects TRBV11-2 to TRBJ2-2; 14 nucleotides align to TRBD2. This CDR3 has 19 residues. Trimming took 2 bases from V and 2 from J; bases not matched to a gene: 7. Per germline, CDR1 SGHAT and CDR2 FQNNGV. Here the CDR3 DNA reads TGTGCCAGCAGCTTACGGGGACTAGCGGGGGTAGTCAACACCGGGGAGCTGTTTTTT. Translated: CASSLRGLAGVVNTGELFF. Combining the CDR3 with reference TRBV11-2 and TRBJ2-2 gives the whole variable domain EAGVAQSPRYKIIEKRQSVAFWCNPISGHATLYWYQQILGQGPKLLIQFQNNGVVDDSQLPKDRFSAERLKGVDSTLKIQPAKLEDSAVYLCASSLRGLAGVVNTGELFFGEGSRLTVL.

This chain uses TRBV6-6 with TRBJ2-5; 10 nucleotides agree with TRBD2. Matching the DNA end better, TRBJ2-7 makes the J call doubtful. Germline CDR1 reads MNHNY; CDR2 reads SVGAGI (reference sequence). This CDR3 comprises 16 residues. Here the CDR3 reads CASSPLAGASYYEQYF. In nucleotides, the CDR3 is TGTGCCAGCAGCCCTCTAGCGGGGGCCTCATACTACGAGCAGTACTTC.

The J gene is TRBJ2-1, the V gene TRBV5-4; 9 bases are shared with TRBD2. V shed 4 bases, J shed 8 bases, and the junction held 13 bases outside the gene matches. Germline lookup yields CDR1 SGHNT and CDR2 YYREEE (reference sequence). There are 16 residues in the CDR3. The CDR3 sequence: CASSGLSGGLLDEQFF. In DNA, the CDR3 is TGTGCCAGCAGCGGATTGAGCGGGGGGCTTCTCGATGAGCAGTTCTTC.

V and J are TRBV6-5 and TRBJ2-7; no reliable D call. Germline loops: CDR1 MNHEY, CDR2 SVGAGI. The CDR3 has 15 residues. V lost 8 bases, J lost 2 bases, and 19 bases lay in between. DNA of the CDR3: TGTGCCAGCCGTACCTCTATAACCGATACCTACGAGCAGTACTTC. Its translation: CASRTSITDTYEQYF.

CDR3 in amino acids: CASSQDSIARHSSYNEQFF. CDR3 DNA: TGTGCCAGCAGCCAGGACTCGATTGCGAGACACAGCTCCTACAATGAGCAGTTCTTC. This chain uses TRBV14 with TRBJ2-1, with a tentative D call TRBD2 (5 bases). V was shortened by 3 bases and J by 0 bases, with 21 bases between the two germline ends. The CDR3 loop spans 19 amino acids. Germline V gene data show CDR1 as SGHDN and CDR2 as FVKESK.

V is TRBV7-2 and J is TRBJ2-5, with D unclear. With 1 base removed from V and 2 bases from J, the gap between germline ends came to 5 bases. The CDR3 consists of 13 residues. The germline CDR1 and CDR2 sequences are SGHTA and FQGNSA. CDR3 region: CASSLVGQETQYF. The CDR3 nucleotides read TGTGCCAGCAGCTTAGTAGGGCAAGAGACCCAGTACTTC.

The chain employs TRBV18 and TRBJ1-1; D might be TRBD1 (5 bases). CDR1 KGHSH and CDR2 LQKENI come from the germline V gene. V was trimmed by 0 bases and J by 4 bases, leaving 12 bases between them. There are 15 residues in the CDR3. The CDR3 DNA reads TGTGCCAGCTCACCACCATGGGGCCTGGGCACTGAAGCTTTCTTT. Residues: CASSPPWGLGTEAFF.

This chain uses TRBV27 with TRBJ1-2; no reliable D call. Germline assignment: CDR1 MNHEY and CDR2 SMNVEV (reference sequence). CDR3 size: 14 residues. Trimming cost V 2 bases and J 4 bases, with 11 bases left between them. CDR3 sequence: CASSLGSGAYGYTF. Here the CDR3 DNA reads TGTGCCAGCAGTTTAGGGTCCGGCGCCTATGGCTACACCTTC.

J is TRBJ2-1 and V is TRBV6-5, with 8 positions matching TRBD2. Per the germline V gene, CDR1 is MNHEY and CDR2 is SVGAGI. Trimming took 7 bases from V and 6 from J; bases not matched to a gene: 8. The CDR3 contains 14 residues. The CDR3 spells CASKGLGVSNEQFF. For the CDR3, the DNA is TGTGCCAGCAAGGGACTAGGGGTCTCCAATGAGCAGTTCTTC.

The chain has TRBV7-8 and TRBJ1-3, with unresolved D. The CDR3 loop spans 14 amino acids. V lost 5 bases to trimming and J lost 4 bases, with 12 bases between them. Germline V lookup: CDR1 SGHVS, CDR2 FQNEAQ. The CDR3 protein is CASSQRTLGNTIYF. CDR3 in DNA: TGTGCCAGCAGCCAACGGACCCTCGGAAACACCATATATTTT.

The genes are TRBV10-1 and TRBJ2-7, with TRBD2 matching over 12 bases. The V gene's germline CDR1 is WNHNN and CDR2 SYGVQD (reference sequence). The junction had 14 bases not matched to a gene; V was cut back by 5 bases and J by 0 bases. This CDR3 spans 19 amino acids. The CDR3 loop reads CASSHALLAGGPSSYEQYF. The CDR3 bases are TGCGCCAGCAGTCACGCCCTTCTAGCGGGAGGGCCTAGCTCCTACGAGCAGTACTTC.

V usage is TRBV6-6 and J usage is TRBJ2-5; D is undetermined. Trimming cost V 0 bases and J 5 bases, with 4 bases left between them. This CDR3 contains 12 residues. The germline V gene encodes CDR1 MNHNY and CDR2 SVGAGI (reference sequence). The CDR3 region has the DNA TGTGCCAGCAGTTACTCCGGTGAGACCCAGTACTTC. Protein: CASSYSGETQYF.